The 27 T cell receptor beta chains reported below all come from one sample, sequenced in a study of blood T cell repertoires in COVID-19. Sequencing was performed with immunoSEQ multiplex PCR; in TCRdb, only in-frame clones are kept and a portion is missing. The table lists 61,000 or so clones, 85% to 90% of them singletons. Sequencing used peripheral blood. These receptors all stem from a woman aged 80 or older with active COVID-19.

The chain uses TRBV29-1 and TRBJ2-3; the match to TRBD2 covers 10 bases. Trimming at V came to 4 bases and at J to 0 bases, leaving 4 bases not matched to a gene. CDR1 SQVTM and CDR2 ANQGSEA come from the germline V gene. The length of the CDR3 is 15 residues. The CDR3 region is CSVGASGGSTDTQYF. The CDR3 DNA reads TGCAGCGTTGGGGCTAGCGGGGGTAGCACAGATACGCAGTATTTT.

The rearrangement uses TRBV9 and TRBJ1-3; 8 nucleotides agree with TRBD1. J gave up 6 bases and V 0 bases, and 2 bases lay outside the gene matches. CDR3 size: 14 residues. From germline, CDR1 is SGDLS and CDR2 YYNGEE. CDR3: CASSVGDRTNTIYF. The CDR3 DNA is TGTGCCAGCAGCGTAGGGGACAGGACAAACACCATATATTTT.

The gene calls are TRBV5-4 and TRBJ2-2; TRBD2 agrees at 8 bases. Per germline, CDR1 SGHNT and CDR2 YYREEE (reference sequence). This CDR3 spans 16 amino acids. Trimming removed 4 bases from V and 5 bases from J; junction bases left unmatched: 10. CDR3 protein: CASSPGGGGRTGELFF. For the CDR3, the DNA is TGTGCCAGCAGCCCTGGCGGCGGGGGGAGGACCGGGGAGCTGTTTTTT.

The V and J genes are TRBV9 and TRBJ2-1; TRBD2 is a possible D gene (7 bases). Trimming removed 2 bases at V and 4 bases at J, with 13 bases between. The CDR3 totals 15 residues. The germline CDR1 and CDR2 sequences are SGDLS and YYNGEE. CDR3 loop: CASSVSGGLYNEQFF. CDR3 nucleotides: TGTGCCAGCAGCGTGTCGGGGGGCCTATACAATGAGCAGTTCTTC.

The chain combines TRBV7-3 with TRBJ2-1; 11 nucleotides match TRBD1. Trimming took 4 bases from V and 5 from J; bases not matched to a gene: 7. This CDR3 spans 16 amino acids. Germline CDR1 and CDR2: SGHTA and FQGTGA. The CDR3 region has the DNA TGTGCCAGCAGCTCCCAGGGGACAGGGGGGAACAATGAGCAGTTCTTC. Amino acids: CASSSQGTGGNNEQFF.

V and J are TRBV10-3 and TRBJ2-3; D perhaps matches TRBD2 (6 bases). CDR1 is ENHRY, CDR2 SYGVKD, per germline. The V and J ends lost 2 bases and 4 bases respectively, with 16 bases between them. The CDR3 consists of 16 residues. In DNA form, the CDR3 reads TGTGCCATCAGTGAGGGAGGGAAGGGCGAATCAGATACGCAGTATTTT. The encoded protein is CAISEGGKGESDTQYF.

This clone was picked up one time. V is TRBV7-3 and J is TRBJ2-3; 7 nucleotides align to TRBD2. CDR1 and CDR2 (germline): SGHTA, FQGTGA. The trim removed 3 bases at V and 3 bases at J, leaving 6 bases unmatched. The CDR3 is made up of 15 amino acids. CDR3 sequence reads: CASSLGGEPTDTQYF. CDR3 in DNA: TGTGCCAGCAGCTTGGGAGGGGAGCCGACAGATACGCAGTATTTT.

The rearrangement uses TRBV5-6 and TRBJ2-7, with 8 bases that match TRBD2. The CDR3 totals 14 residues. Trimming removed 4 bases from V and 6 bases from J; junction bases left unmatched: 9. Germline CDR1 reads SGHDT; CDR2 reads YYEEEE. The CDR3 DNA reads as TGTGCCAGCAGCCTCCGTAGGACTAGCACCGAGCAGTACTTC. It yields the protein CASSLRRTSTEQYF.

This clone was seen only a few times. This rearrangement joins TRBV10-2 to TRBJ2-7; 9 bases agree with TRBD2. With 7 bases clipped from V and 6 bases from J, the junction kept 10 bases outside the gene matches. This CDR3 region has 14 residues. Germline V gene data show CDR1 as WSHSY and CDR2 as SAAADI. The CDR3 region is CASNLGGGAGEQYF. Here the CDR3 DNA reads TGCGCCAGCAACTTAGGCGGGGGGGCTGGCGAGCAGTACTTC.

The chain employs TRBV6-2 or TRBV6-3 and TRBJ1-3, with 9 bases lining up with TRBD1. Germline loops: CDR1 MNHEY, CDR2 SVGEGT. With 5 bases clipped from V and 4 bases from J, the junction kept 3 bases outside the gene matches. The CDR3 spans 14 residues. The CDR3 DNA reads as TGTGCCAGCAGTCGGACAGGGGTCGGAAACACCATATATTTT. Amino acids: CASSRTGVGNTIYF.

The chain combines TRBV5-4 with TRBJ2-7, with a tentative D call TRBD2 (5 bases). The CDR3 contains 17 residues. Germline V gene sequence: CDR1 SGHNT, CDR2 YYREEE (reference sequence). The ends were cut back, 4 bases at V and 0 bases at J, with 20 bases in the middle. The CDR3, as DNA: TGTGCCAGCAGCCTGGACCTGGTCGGGGTAGGCTCCTACGAGCAGTACTTC. Its protein is CASSLDLVGVGSYEQYF.

The V call is TRBV4-2, the J call TRBJ2-1; 14 nucleotides match TRBD2. The CDR3 contains 19 residues. Trimming at V came to 4 bases and at J to 0 bases, leaving 8 bases not matched to a gene. The germline gives CDR1 LGHNA, CDR2 YNFKEQ. The CDR3 sequence is CASSPGTSGGYGSYNEQFF. The CDR3 region has the DNA TGTGCCAGCAGCCCCGGGACTAGCGGGGGCTATGGCTCCTACAATGAGCAGTTCTTC.

V is TRBV7-2 and J is TRBJ2-7; 9 bases map to TRBD2. Looked up from germline, CDR1 is SGHTA and CDR2 is FQGNSA. The CDR3 sequence is 14 residues long. With 5 bases clipped from V and 6 bases from J, the junction kept 8 bases outside the gene matches. The CDR3 sequence is CASSLRGGAGEQYF. The CDR3 bases are TGTGCCAGCAGCCTCCGCGGGGGGGCGGGCGAGCAGTACTTC.

The chain couples TRBV23-1 to TRBJ1-1; 8 bases map to TRBD1. TRBV23-1 falls under the ORF class, with uncertain function. The CDR3 length is 17 residues. Germline trimming cut 4 bases from V and 4 bases from J; bases unmatched to any gene: 14. The CDR3: CASSRPQGAPGCTEAFF. In nucleotides, the CDR3 is TGCGCCAGCAGTCGTCCCCAGGGGGCACCGGGGTGCACTGAAGCTTTCTTT.

The chain couples TRBV5-1 to TRBJ2-7; 9 bases align to TRBD1. The germline V gene has CDR1 SGHRS and CDR2 YFSETQ. The length of the CDR3 is 15 residues. V dropped 1 base and J dropped 4; count of bases not matched to a gene: 6. The CDR3: CASSLLKGQGYEQYF. The CDR3 region has the DNA TGCGCCAGCAGCTTGTTGAAGGGACAGGGTTACGAGCAGTACTTC.

CDR3 in DNA: TGTGCCAGCAGCTTAGCGGTCGGGGGGGCTAACTATGGCTACACCTTC. It specifies CASSLAVGGANYGYTF. The chain recombines TRBV7-2 with TRBJ1-2; the D gene is possibly TRBD1 (5 bases). The CDR3 runs to 16 residues. With 0 bases removed from V and 0 bases from J, the gap between germline ends came to 11 bases. Per germline, CDR1 SGHTA and CDR2 FQGNSA.

Concerning this clone itself: Germline and junction disagree at one end, which may indicate a read error. The gene calls are TRBV2 and TRBJ1-2; D gene unclear. This CDR3 has 13 residues. Germline CDR1 and CDR2: SNHLY and FYNNEI. For the CDR3, the DNA is TGTGCCAGCAGTGAAGCGCTTCGAGAGGTTTCTCCATTC. Encoded protein: CASSEALREVSPF. Using reference TRBV2 and TRBJ1-2 for the parts outside the CDR3, the full variable domain is EPEVTQTPSHQVTQMGQEVILRCVPISNHLYFYWYRQILGQKVEFLVSFYNNEISEKSEIFDDQFSVERPDGSNFTLKIRSTKLEDSAMYFCASSEALREVSPFGSGTRLTVV.

V is TRBV27 and J is TRBJ2-3; possible D gene TRBD1, 5 bases. Trimming shortened V by 6 bases and J by 5 bases, and 21 bases separated the two germline ends. The CDR3 has 16 residues. Germline loops: CDR1 MNHEY, CDR2 SMNVEV (reference sequence). The CDR3 is CASSLYTGIAGDTQYF. The CDR3 DNA reads TGTGCCAGCAGCCTATACACAGGAATTGCTGGAGATACGCAGTATTTT.

This rearrangement joins TRBV4-1 to TRBJ2-7; unclear D gene. Germline loops: CDR1 MGHRA, CDR2 YSYEKL. V lost 4 bases to trimming and J lost 5 bases, with 15 bases between them. CDR3 length: 14 residues. For the CDR3, the DNA is TGCGCCAGCAGCCCCCAGACTGCTGTGCACGAGCAGTACTTC. This translates into CASSPQTAVHEQYF.

This rearrangement joins TRBV19 to TRBJ2-3, with 8 bases that match TRBD2. V was clipped by 3 bases and J by 6 bases; unmatched bases: 5. Germline V gene lookup returns CDR1 LNHDA and CDR2 SQIVND (reference sequence). The CDR3 is made up of 14 amino acids. DNA of the CDR3: TGTGCCAGTAGTATGGGACTAGGGGCGGATACGCAGTATTTT. It specifies CASSMGLGADTQYF.

A few counts support this clone. The V and J genes are TRBV7-2 and TRBJ1-5, with D possibly being TRBD1 (5 bases). Germline loops: CDR1 SGHTA, CDR2 FQGNSA. CDR3 length: 15 amino acids. The V end was cut by 1 base, the J end by 1 base, with 8 bases between. CDR3 residues: CASSLVWGSNQPQHF. The CDR3 nucleotides are TGTGCCAGCAGCTTAGTTTGGGGCAGCAATCAGCCCCAGCATTTT. The entire variable domain, with the rest obtained from reference TRBV7-2 and TRBJ1-5, is as follows: GAGVSQSPSNKVTEKGKDVELRCDPISGHTALYWYRQSLGQGLEFLIYFQGNSAPDKSGLPSDRFSAERTGGSVSTLTIQRTQQEDSAVYLCASSLVWGSNQPQHFGDGTRLSIL.

The rearrangement joins TRBV20-1 to TRBJ1-1; D ambiguous. V dropped 3 bases and J dropped 7 bases, with 18 bases sitting between them. This CDR3 has 14 residues. Looked up from germline, CDR1 is DFQATT and CDR2 is SNEGSKA (reference sequence). In DNA, the CDR3 is TGCAGTGCTAGTTTTGGGTCCTCGGAGGGTGAAGCTTTCTTT. As protein: CSASFGSSEGEAFF.

The gene calls are TRBV5-1 and TRBJ2-1; 10 bases map to TRBD2. Germline-derived CDR1 and CDR2 are SGHRS and YFSETQ. The length of the CDR3 is 16 residues. V gave up 1 base and J gave up 6 bases; unmatched junction bases: 7. The CDR3 loop is CASSLSGGADLNEQFF. The DNA for the CDR3 is TGCGCCAGCAGCTTGAGCGGGGGGGCGGACCTCAATGAGCAGTTCTTC. Together with reference TRBV5-1 and TRBJ2-1, the CDR3 gives the full variable domain: KAGVTQTPRYLIKTRGQQVTLSCSPISGHRSVSWYQQTPGQGLQFLFEYFSETQRNKGNFPGRFSGRQFSNSRSEMNVSTLELGDSALYLCASSLSGGADLNEQFFGPGTRLTVL.

The V gene is TRBV11-2, the J gene TRBJ2-7, with TRBD1 as a possible D gene (6 bases). Germline lookup yields CDR1 SGHAT and CDR2 FQNNGV. The CDR3 contains 11 residues. V was clipped by 6 bases and J by 7 bases, with 10 bases between them. The CDR3 reads CASSDRWEQYF. The DNA for the CDR3 is TGTGCCAGCAGTGACAGGTGGGAGCAGTACTTC.

This clone was recorded only once. This chain links TRBV11-2 with TRBJ2-5; 9 nucleotides line up with TRBD1. The V gene end was trimmed by 7 bases and the J gene end by 5 bases; junction bases not matched to a gene: 8. CDR3 length: 14 residues. CDR1 SGHAT and CDR2 FQNNGV come from the germline V gene. CDR3 sequence reads: CASKPGQGGETQYF. CDR3 DNA: TGTGCCAGCAAGCCGGGACAGGGTGGGGAGACCCAGTACTTC.

The V call is TRBV6-6, the J call TRBJ1-1; D might be TRBD1 (6 bases). This CDR3 is 13 amino acids long. V was pared by 10 bases and J by 6 bases, with 18 bases between. The germline gives CDR1 MNHNY, CDR2 SVGAGI (reference sequence). CDR3 amino acids: CAISEGGRPEAFF. The CDR3 coding sequence is TGTGCCATCTCCGAAGGGGGTCGGCCTGAAGCTTTCTTT.

The J gene is TRBJ1-1, the V gene TRBV3-1 (or the pseudogene TRBV3-2); D is unclear. The CDR3 covers 14 residues. Germline V gene lookup returns CDR1 LGHDT and CDR2 YNNKEL (reference sequence). V was trimmed by 3 bases and J by 5 bases, leaving 13 bases between them. The CDR3 here is CASSHPERRTEAFF. The CDR3 bases are TGTGCCAGCAGCCATCCCGAGAGGAGGACTGAAGCTTTCTTT.